A selection of T cell receptor beta chains follows, all from one sample in a study of CD8+CD57+ T cells in acquired aplastic anemia. One entry per CDR3 protein results from TCRdb running MiXCR on the reads. The sample consists of 68,000 or so distinct CDR3 sequences, approximately 54% of them appearing once. The sample consisted of sorted CD4+, CD8+, or CD8+CD57+ T cells (not recorded which) from PBMCs. These receptors all come from a human donor in good health, serving as a control. Each CDR3 is given with its conserved first and last residue. The D gene is left open where the match is weak. The size field is filled for only some rows; it gives once, few, many or a size class.

>TRBJ2-7|TRBD1|TRBV15|.
TGTGCCACCAGCAGAAGGACAGGGGGCGCGAAAGACTACGAGCAGTACTTC
CATSRRTGGAKDYEQYF
>TRBJ1-1|.|TRBV29-1|.
TGCAGCGTTGAACGGGACTTGAACACTGAAGCTTTCTTT
CSVERDLNTEAFF
>TRBJ1-5|.|TRBV12-3/TRBV12-4|many
TGTGCCAGCAGCTCGACGGGGCCCCAGCATTTT
CASSSTGPQHF
>TRBJ1-1|.|TRBV29-1|medium-sized
TGCAGCGTTGAACAGGGAACCACTGAAGCTTTCTTT
CSVEQGTTEAFF
>TRBJ1-1|.|TRBV15|.
TGTGCCACCAGCAGAGATTCGGTGGGCCTAAATGAAGCTTTCTTT
CATSRDSVGLNEAFF
>TRBJ2-1|.|TRBV19|.
TGTGCCAGTAGTCCCGCCGGGGAGATATATGAGCAGTTCTTC
CASSPAGEIYEQFF
>TRBJ2-1|TRBD2|TRBV28|few
TGTGCCAGCAGTTCCCTCCTAGCGGGGAGCTCCTACAATGAGCAGTTCTTC
CASSSLLAGSSYNEQFF
>TRBJ2-3|.|TRBV11-2|.
TGTGCCAGCAGCCCCCTAGGGTTGAGGAGCACAGATACGCAGTATTTT
CASSPLGLRSTDTQYF
>TRBJ1-4|TRBD1|TRBV7-2|.
TGTGCCAGCAGCTCCGGACAGGGGAATGAAAAACTGTTTTTT
CASSSGQGNEKLFF
>TRBJ1-2|TRBD1|TRBV10-2|medium-sized
TGCGCCAGCAGAAGGGACAGGGACTATGGCTACACCTTC
CASRRDRDYGYTF
>TRBJ2-1|TRBD2|TRBV7-9|many
TGTGCCAGCAGCTTCGTTGGACTAGCGCTCAATGAGCAGTTCTTC
CASSFVGLALNEQFF
>TRBJ2-2|.|TRBV9|many
TGTGCCAGCAGCCCCCCCGGGCGAGAGCTGTTTTTT
CASSPPGRELFF
>TRBJ2-5|TRBD1|TRBV29-1|.
TGCAGCGTTGGACAGGGTGAAGAGACCCAGTACTTC
CSVGQGEETQYF
>TRBJ2-3|.|TRBV5-5|.
TGTGCCAGCCGATACACAGGGTTTTCAGATACGCAGTATTTT
CASRYTGFSDTQYF
>TRBJ1-4|.|TRBV5-1|.
TGCGCCAGCAGCCTACGGGACCGGGAAAAACTGTTTTTT
CASSLRDREKLFF
>TRBJ1-6|.|TRBV25-1|once
TGTGCCAGCAGTGCATTCGGGGATAATTCACCCCTCCACTTT
CASSAFGDNSPLHF
>TRBJ1-1|.|TRBV20-1|many
TGCAGTGCTAGAGGATACAGTGAAGCTTTCTTT
CSARGYSEAFF
>TRBJ2-5|.|TRBV15|.
TGTGCCACCAGCAAAGAAGAGACCCAGTACTTC
CATSKEETQYF
>TRBJ2-3|.|TRBV12-3/TRBV12-4|.
TGTGCCAGCAGTTTTGCGGGGAGCACAGATACGCAGTATTTT
CASSFAGSTDTQYF
>TRBJ2-2|TRBD2|TRBV5-1|.
TGCGCCAGCAGCTTCGGGACTAGCGCCCCCGGGGAGCTGTTTTTT
CASSFGTSAPGELFF
>TRBJ1-1|.|TRBV5-4|many
TGTGCCAGCAGTTATATCAGTGGCACTGAAGCTTTCTTT
CASSYISGTEAFF
>TRBJ2-5|.|TRBV29-1|.
TGCAGCGTTAAGGTTAGCGCGGGGGAGACCCAGTACTTC
CSVKVSAGETQYF
>TRBJ2-7|TRBD1|TRBV6-1|many
TGTGCCAGCAGAGGACAGGGCACCTACGAGCAGTACTTC
CASRGQGTYEQYF
>TRBJ2-7|.|TRBV20-1|.
TGCAGTGCTAGTGAACAGAGCTACGAGCAGTACTTC
CSASEQSYEQYF